This T cell receptor beta chain was sequenced for a study of cytomegalovirus exposure and HLA in healthy donors. Study results and limitations: CMV antigen specificity was confirmed in vitro for a few CMV-associated chains. What was likely a sequencing artifact was a cluster of highly shared sequence variants.

The study ran its PCR with 60 Vbeta and 13 Jbeta primers. Assay used: immunoSEQ multiplex PCR; TCRdb lists only in-frame clones, some missing. Here the sample spans 150,000 to 200,000 clones, 60% to 85% being singletons. Germline CDR1 and CDR2: GTSNPN and SVGIG (reference sequence). This CDR3 is built from 14 residues. Trimming at V came to 5 bases and at J to 1 base, leaving 6 bases not matched to a gene. A word on this clone: Its antigen is undetermined. Other DNA sequences in this sample translate to the same CDR3.

The clonotype comes from a man aged 45-65 years in good health and CMV-seropositive. The chain carries TRBV30 and TRBJ2-5; 8 bases are a match to TRBD2. The sequencing sample was made of PBMCs. CDR3 bases: TGTGCCTGGGACGAGCGGGGGTCCCAAGAGACCCAGTACTTC. Translating it yields CAWDERGSQETQYF.